A single sample is the source of the 32 T cell receptor beta chains below, sequenced in a study of cytomegalovirus exposure and HLA in healthy donors. Use of 60 Vbeta and 13 Jbeta primers characterized the PCR. Repertoires were generated with immunoSEQ multiplex PCR, while TCRdb's copy carries only in-frame clones and drops some. The repertoire holds 110,000 or so clones, less than 80% seen once, with roughly 4.2% in the top ten. Sequences were obtained from PBMCs. These receptors came from a woman aged 40 to 50 in good health and CMV-seropositive.

This clone was picked up a small number of times. The chain recombines TRBV13 with TRBJ2-1; maybe TRBD2 (6 bases). Trimming removed 6 bases from V and 6 bases from J, with 21 bases in between. This CDR3 has 16 residues. Germline V gene data show CDR1 as PRHDT and CDR2 as FYEKMQ (reference sequence). The CDR3 DNA sequence: TGTGCCAGCAGTTTCCCATTTTCCGGGAGAACCAATGAGCAGTTCTTC. As protein: CASSFPFSGRTNEQFF.

The chain links TRBV30 to TRBJ2-5, with D perhaps TRBD1 (5 bases). Germline V CDR1 and CDR2: GTSNPN, SVGIG (reference sequence). CDR3 length: 12 residues. Trimming removed 7 bases from V and 3 bases from J, with 12 bases in between. The CDR3 DNA sequence: TGTGCCTCCCTGGAAGGGGAAGAGACCCAGTACTTC. It translates to CASLEGEETQYF.

The CDR3 protein is CASSLALTEEKLFF. As DNA, the CDR3 is TGTGCCAGCAGCTTAGCACTGACGGAGGAAAAACTGTTTTTT. The chain links TRBV7-9 to TRBJ1-4; no clear D gene. Trimming left V 0 bases short and J 8 bases short, with 10 bases between. The CDR3 is made up of 14 amino acids. Germline V gives CDR1 SEHNR, CDR2 FQNEAQ (reference sequence).

The chain links TRBV7-9 to TRBJ1-1; D ambiguous. This CDR3 spans 14 amino acids. In germline, CDR1 is SEHNR, CDR2 FQNEAQ (reference sequence). Trimming took off 7 bases at V and 0 bases at J, with 12 bases between the two ends. The CDR3 sequence: CASITPVLNTEAFF. In nucleotides, the CDR3 is TGTGCCAGCATCACCCCGGTTCTGAACACTGAAGCTTTCTTT. Full variable domain (outside the CDR3, taken from reference TRBV7-9 and TRBJ1-1): DTGVSQNPRHKITKRGQNVTFRCDPISEHNRLYWYRQTLGQGPEFLTYFQNEAQLEKSRLLSDRFSAERPKGSFSTLEIQRTEQGDSAMYLCASITPVLNTEAFFGQGTRLTVV.

This sequence joins TRBV19 and TRBJ2-7, with 9 bases lining up with TRBD1. This CDR3 is built from 11 residues. The germline V gene has CDR1 LNHDA and CDR2 SQIVND (reference sequence). Trimming cost V 8 bases and J 6 bases; bases outside gene matches: 2. CDR3 sequence: CASQQGAEQYF. The CDR3 region has the DNA TGTGCCAGTCAACAGGGGGCCGAGCAGTACTTC. Full variable domain (outside the CDR3, taken from reference TRBV19 and TRBJ2-7): DGGITQSPKYLFRKEGQNVTLSCEQNLNHDAMYWYRQDPGQGLRLIYYSQIVNDFQKGDIAEGYSVSREKKESFPLTVTSAQKNPTAFYLCASQQGAEQYFGPGTRLTVT.

This clone was seen a few times. The chain joins TRBV6-1 to TRBJ1-1; 7 bases align to TRBD1. This CDR3 has 12 amino acids. V shed 5 bases and J 5 bases; nucleotides not matched to a gene: 2. The germline gives CDR1 MNHNS, CDR2 SASEGT. As DNA, the CDR3 is TGTGCCAGCAGTTTCAGGGGGACTGAAGCTTTCTTT. This sequence encodes CASSFRGTEAFF.

This clone was seen just once. The chain has TRBV6-1 and TRBJ2-1; possible D gene TRBD1, 6 bases. Germline V gene sequence: CDR1 MNHNS, CDR2 SASEGT. CDR3 size: 16 residues. With 0 bases removed from V and 2 bases from J, the gap between germline ends came to 11 bases. CDR3 region: CASSEASGQPYNEQFF. The CDR3, as DNA: TGTGCCAGCAGTGAAGCTTCCGGACAGCCCTACAATGAGCAGTTCTTC.

In this sample, this clone turned up a few times. This chain connects TRBV5-4 to TRBJ2-7, with 12 bases fitting TRBD1. V was clipped by 5 bases and J by 7 bases; unmatched bases: 10. CDR1 is SGHNT and CDR2 is YYREEE in the germline V gene (reference sequence). There are 15 residues in the CDR3. The CDR3 nucleotides are TGTGCCAGCAGTTCTCCGGGACAGGGGGCGGGTGAGCAGTACTTC. Amino acid sequence: CASSSPGQGAGEQYF. The complete variable domain, with remaining parts taken from reference TRBV5-4 and TRBJ2-7, reads ETGVTQSPTHLIKTRGQQVTLRCSSQSGHNTVSWYQQALGQGPQFIFQYYREEENGRGNFPPRFSGLQFPNYSSELNVNALELDDSALYLCASSSPGQGAGEQYFGPGTRLTVT.

V usage is TRBV19 and J usage is TRBJ2-7; 8 bases align to TRBD2. Germline trimming cut 8 bases from V and 2 bases from J; bases unmatched to any gene: 5. This CDR3 is built from 13 residues. Germline V gene sequence: CDR1 LNHDA, CDR2 SQIVND (reference sequence). The CDR3 DNA follows: TGTGCCAGTCAGGGCGGGGGGACCTACGAGCAGTACTTC. Encoded protein: CASQGGGTYEQYF.

The V call is TRBV4-1, the J call TRBJ2-7; 8 nucleotides align to TRBD2. V lost 0 bases, J lost 4 bases, and 8 bases stayed unmatched. Germline lookup yields CDR1 MGHRA and CDR2 YSYEKL. This CDR3 is 16 amino acids long. The CDR3 is CASSQEGRTSRYEQYF. The CDR3, as DNA: TGCGCCAGCAGCCAAGAGGGAAGGACTAGCAGATACGAGCAGTACTTC.

This clone was found once. The chain employs TRBV5-1 and TRBJ1-1, with 9 nucleotides matching TRBD1. The J segment lost 0 bases and the V segment lost 3 bases, leaving 6 bases of the junction unmatched. Germline V gives CDR1 SGHRS, CDR2 YFSETQ. There are 16 residues in the CDR3. The CDR3 DNA follows: TGCGCCAGCAGCTCCGGGACAGGGAACATGAACACTGAAGCTTTCTTT. Protein: CASSSGTGNMNTEAFF. Filled out from reference TRBV5-1 and TRBJ1-1, the complete variable domain reads KAGVTQTPRYLIKTRGQQVTLSCSPISGHRSVSWYQQTPGQGLQFLFEYFSETQRNKGNFPGRFSGRQFSNSRSEMNVSTLELGDSALYLCASSSGTGNMNTEAFFGQGTRLTVV.

As concerns this clone: The junction differs from germline at one of its ends, possibly a read error. J is TRBJ2-7 and V is TRBV5-1, with D perhaps matching TRBD2 (6 bases). Germline V gene lookup returns CDR1 SGHRS and CDR2 YFSETQ. The CDR3 totals 14 residues. This CDR3 reads CASSSGVTSCEQYF. The CDR3 DNA is TGCGCCAGCAGCTCGGGGGTCACGTCCTGCGAGCAGTACTTC.

This clone turned up a few times. CDR3 sequence: CASRGDRGRPYEQYF. In DNA, the CDR3 is TGTGCCAGCAGGGGTGACAGGGGGAGGCCCTACGAGCAGTACTTC. This chain uses TRBV2 with TRBJ2-7; TRBD1 matches at 9 bases. After removal of 6 bases from V and 2 bases from J, the junction contained 8 bases not matched to a gene. Germline V gene lookup returns CDR1 SNHLY and CDR2 FYNNEI. This CDR3 contains 15 residues.

The genes are TRBV5-1 and TRBJ2-7, with 8 bases that match TRBD2. Looked up from germline, CDR1 is SGHRS and CDR2 is YFSETQ. The CDR3 totals 15 residues. V dropped 0 bases and J dropped 3; count of bases not matched to a gene: 5. This CDR3 reads CASSLEASGYYEQYF. CDR3 DNA sequence: TGCGCCAGCAGCTTGGAGGCTAGCGGGTACTACGAGCAGTACTTC.

V usage is TRBV15 and J usage is TRBJ2-3, with 7 bases that match TRBD2. The junction had 5 bases not matched to a gene; V was cut back by 8 bases and J by 0 bases. The CDR3 has 14 residues. Germline V gene lookup returns CDR1 LNHNV and CDR2 YYDKDF (reference sequence). CDR3 nucleotide sequence: TGTGCCACCGCGGAGCGGGGAAGCACAGATACGCAGTATTTT. As protein: CATAERGSTDTQYF.

The CDR3 is CASMGQFLSTDTQYF. The CDR3 nucleotides read TGTGCCAGCATGGGACAGTTCCTTAGCACAGATACGCAGTATTTT. The chain joins TRBV6-1 to TRBJ2-3; 7 nucleotides align to TRBD1. The germline CDR1 and CDR2 sequences are MNHNS and SASEGT. Losses at the gene ends were 7 bases for V and 0 bases for J; bases not matched to a gene: 7. This CDR3 comprises 15 residues.

This chain uses TRBV28 with TRBJ2-3, with 10 bases matching TRBD2. There are 17 residues in the CDR3. The germline CDR1 and CDR2 sequences are MDHEN and SYDVKM. Trimming took 2 bases from V and 4 from J; bases not matched to a gene: 9. CDR3 residues: CASSLMRVAGGSDTQYF. The CDR3 bases are TGTGCCAGCAGTTTAATGAGAGTAGCGGGAGGATCAGATACGCAGTATTTT.

The chain carries TRBV5-4 and TRBJ1-2; no reliable D call. The V gene lost 0 bases and the J gene lost 3 bases, with 15 bases spanning the gap. CDR1 and CDR2 from the germline V gene are SGHNT and YYREEE (reference sequence). This CDR3 contains 16 residues. CDR3 nucleotide sequence: TGTGCCAGCAGCTTGGGGGAAGCACGGACTGACTATGGCTACACCTTC. This gives the protein CASSLGEARTDYGYTF. The variable domain in full, completed from reference TRBV5-4 and TRBJ1-2, reads ETGVTQSPTHLIKTRGQQVTLRCSSQSGHNTVSWYQQALGQGPQFIFQYYREEENGRGNFPPRFSGLQFPNYSSELNVNALELDDSALYLCASSLGEARTDYGYTFGSGTRLTVV.

This chain connects TRBV5-8 to TRBJ2-5; TRBD1 matches 8 bases. The CDR3 contains 15 residues. After removal of 4 bases from V and 1 base from J, the junction contained 6 bases not matched to a gene. CDR1 and CDR2 from the germline V gene are SGHTS and YDEGEE. CDR3 loop: CASSPGQGPQETQYF. The CDR3 region has the DNA TGTGCCAGCAGCCCCGGACAGGGCCCCCAAGAGACCCAGTACTTC.

The V gene is TRBV4-1, the J gene TRBJ2-7; a possible D gene is TRBD2 (6 bases). The V gene's germline CDR1 is MGHRA and CDR2 YSYEKL. CDR3 length equals 15 residues. V gave up 4 bases and J gave up 2 bases, with 15 bases separating them. CDR3 bases: TGCGCCAGCAGCCGTTCCGGAGGGGCCCCCTACGAGCAGTACTTC. Protein product: CASSRSGGAPYEQYF.

The V and J genes are TRBV7-9 and TRBJ1-3, with a tentative D call TRBD1 (6 bases). Trimming stripped 3 bases from V and 3 bases from J, with 15 bases between. CDR3 length: 16 amino acids. Germline V gives CDR1 SEHNR, CDR2 FQNEAQ (reference sequence). The CDR3 sequence is CASSFRYGTLGNTIYF. Here the CDR3 DNA reads TGTGCCAGCAGCTTCCGCTACGGGACACTTGGAAACACCATATATTTT. The full variable domain, rest sourced from reference TRBV7-9 and TRBJ1-3, is DTGVSQNPRHKITKRGQNVTFRCDPISEHNRLYWYRQTLGQGPEFLTYFQNEAQLEKSRLLSDRFSAERPKGSFSTLEIQRTEQGDSAMYLCASSFRYGTLGNTIYFGEGSWLTVV.

The rearrangement joins TRBV29-1 to TRBJ1-1, with a weak D call TRBD1 (5 bases). This CDR3 has 13 amino acids. V was shortened by 2 bases and J by 1 base, with 8 bases between the two germline ends. Germline assignment: CDR1 SQVTM and CDR2 ANQGSEA. The CDR3, as DNA: TGCAGCGTTGAACTGACAGAGAACACTGAAGCTTTCTTT. Its protein is CSVELTENTEAFF.

The V call is TRBV9, the J call TRBJ1-6; tentative D call: TRBD1 (6 bases). CDR1 SGDLS and CDR2 YYNGEE come from the germline V gene. The CDR3 consists of 14 residues. V was pared by 1 base and J by 5 bases, with 7 bases between. The CDR3 nucleotides are TGTGCCAGCAGCGTACGACAGGATAATTCACCCCTCCACTTT. Its protein product is CASSVRQDNSPLHF. The full variable domain, rest sourced from reference TRBV9 and TRBJ1-6, is DSGVTQTPKHLITATGQRVTLRCSPRSGDLSVYWYQQSLDQGLQFLIQYYNGEERAKGNILERFSAQQFPDLHSELNLSSLELGDSALYFCASSVRQDNSPLHFGNGTRLTVT.

V gene TRBV5-6 combines with J gene TRBJ1-5; D not resolved. The V end lost 4 bases, the J end lost 6 bases, and 8 bases lay between the germline ends. Germline V lookup: CDR1 SGHDT, CDR2 YYEEEE. This CDR3 contains 12 residues. This chain's CDR3 is CASSLGSQPQHF. The CDR3 DNA reads as TGTGCCAGCAGCCTAGGCAGTCAGCCCCAGCATTTT.

This chain joins TRBV4-1 and TRBJ2-1, with 10 bases lining up with TRBD2. This CDR3 comprises 16 residues. After removal of 0 bases from V and 4 bases from J, the junction contained 3 bases not matched to a gene. Germline lookup yields CDR1 MGHRA and CDR2 YSYEKL. The DNA for the CDR3 is TGCGCCAGCAGCCAAGATAGTAGCGGGGGGTACAATGAGCAGTTCTTC. Protein: CASSQDSSGGYNEQFF.

This clone occurred a few times. The same CDR3 can be traced to other DNA sequences in this sample. V gene TRBV19 combines with J gene TRBJ1-6; no clear D. Germline CDR1 and CDR2: LNHDA and SQIVND (reference sequence). CDR3 length: 14 residues. CDR3 coding DNA: TGTGCTTGCCGGGGTTACTCCTATAATTCACCCCTCCACTTT. Amino acid sequence: CACRGYSYNSPLHF.

This clone was seen only a few times. This chain uses TRBV29-1 with TRBJ1-2; the D is unclear. The CDR3 sequence is 12 residues long. Germline-derived CDR1 and CDR2 are SQVTM and ANQGSEA. Trimming removed 6 bases from V and 7 bases from J, with 15 bases in between. The CDR3 nucleotides are TGCAGCGTAGACGACACCTCGGTTGGCTACACCTTC. It translates to CSVDDTSVGYTF. The full variable domain, with the rest looked up from reference TRBV29-1 and TRBJ1-2, is SAVISQKPSRDICQRGTSLTIQCQVDSQVTMMFWYRQQPGQSLTLIATANQGSEATYESGFVIDKFPISRPNLTFSTLTVSNMSPEDSSIYLCSVDDTSVGYTFGSGTRLTVV.

The V gene is TRBV2, the J gene TRBJ1-1; maybe TRBD1 (5 bases). V was clipped by 2 bases and J by 10 bases, with 17 bases between them. CDR1 and CDR2 (germline): SNHLY, FYNNEI. CDR3 size: 14 residues. For the CDR3, the DNA is TGTGCCAGCAGTGAATCAGGGACTCCGGCAGGAGCTTTCTTT. Protein: CASSESGTPAGAFF.

This clone was observed once. The chain joins TRBV30 to TRBJ1-1; 9 bases agree with TRBD1. Germline CDR1 and CDR2: GTSNPN and SVGIG (reference sequence). This CDR3 comprises 12 residues. The CDR3 spells CAGDRAITEAFF. As DNA, the CDR3 is TGTGCGGGGGACAGGGCAATTACTGAAGCTTTCTTT.

The V and J genes are TRBV5-1 and TRBJ2-1; 9 bases agree with TRBD1. Germline V gene lookup returns CDR1 SGHRS and CDR2 YFSETQ. The CDR3 totals 16 residues. V lost 4 bases, J lost 8 bases, and 13 bases stayed unmatched. The CDR3 sequence is CASSATPGQGGDEQFF. The DNA of the CDR3 is TGCGCCAGCAGCGCGACCCCGGGACAGGGAGGCGATGAGCAGTTCTTC.

The rearrangement uses TRBV5-1 and TRBJ2-7; D is possibly TRBD2 (6 bases). Germline V gene sequence: CDR1 SGHRS, CDR2 YFSETQ. V lost 4 bases and J 2 bases, leaving 13 bases between the germline ends. The CDR3 contains 14 residues. The CDR3 DNA reads TGCGCCAGCAGCGTGACCGGCGGGACCTACGAGCAGTACTTC. This codes for CASSVTGGTYEQYF.

The chain couples TRBV6-6 to TRBJ1-6; TRBD1 agrees at 7 bases. J was trimmed by 5 bases and V by 5 bases; bases with no gene match: 3. The germline V gene has CDR1 MNHNY and CDR2 SVGAGI (reference sequence). This CDR3 region has 14 residues. The CDR3 region is CASSITGDNSPLHF. In DNA, the CDR3 is TGTGCCAGCAGTATTACAGGGGATAATTCACCCCTCCACTTT.